These 11 T cell receptor beta chains were all obtained from the same sample, sequenced in a study of blood T cell repertoires in COVID-19. This table comes from immunoSEQ multiplex PCR, and its TCRdb copy is limited to in-frame clones, with some not included. Here the sample spans a few hundred thousand clones, 88% being singletons. Sample: PBMCs or T cells enriched from blood (not recorded which). The source is a woman aged 40 to 49 who had recovered from COVID-19.

The chain carries TRBV2 and TRBJ2-7; TRBD1 matches 9 bases. Germline assignment: CDR1 SNHLY and CDR2 FYNNEI. The CDR3 is made up of 14 amino acids. V gave up 6 bases and J gave up 4 bases; unmatched junction bases: 7. The CDR3 bases are TGTGCCAGCAGATACACAGGGGGCGAGTACGAGCAGTACTTC. Encoded protein: CASRYTGGEYEQYF.

The chain is built from TRBV11-2 and TRBJ2-7; D remains unclear. Trimming shortened V by 2 bases and J by 5 bases, and 7 bases separated the two germline ends. The CDR3 is 12 amino acids. The germline V gene encodes CDR1 SGHAT and CDR2 FQNNGV. CDR3 in amino acids: CASSLPMNEQYF. The CDR3 DNA sequence: TGTGCCAGCAGCTTACCTATGAACGAGCAGTACTTC.

The chain links TRBV7-6 to TRBJ1-1; a weak D match, TRBD1 (5 bases). CDR3 length: 15 residues. CDR1 is SGHVS and CDR2 is FNYEAQ in the germline V gene. Trimming removed 1 base from V and 2 bases from J, with 11 bases in between. Here the CDR3 reads CASSLGGAGNTEAFF. CDR3 bases: TGTGCCAGCAGCTTAGGCGGGGCGGGAAACACTGAAGCTTTCTTT. The entire variable domain, with the rest obtained from reference TRBV7-6 and TRBJ1-1, is as follows: GAGVSQSPRYKVTKRGQDVALRCDPISGHVSLYWYRQALGQGPEFLTYFNYEAQQDKSGLPNDRFSAERPEGSISTLTIQRTEQRDSAMYRCASSLGGAGNTEAFFGQGTRLTVV.

The chain is built from TRBV27 and TRBJ1-6; 7 positions match TRBD1. This CDR3 comprises 15 residues. The germline V gene has CDR1 MNHEY and CDR2 SMNVEV (reference sequence). J lost 7 bases, V lost 4 bases, and 7 bases had no gene match. CDR3 sequence reads: CASSSVGRGNSPLHF. The CDR3 coding sequence is TGTGCCAGCAGTTCAGTAGGCAGGGGGAATTCACCCCTCCACTTT.

V usage is TRBV18 and J usage is TRBJ1-1; 7 positions agree with TRBD1. V dropped 2 bases and J dropped 7; count of bases not matched to a gene: 10. The CDR3 length is 15 residues. CDR1 and CDR2 from the germline V gene are KGHSH and LQKENI. This CDR3 is CASSPYRTGTDEAFF. CDR3 in DNA: TGTGCCAGCTCACCATACCGGACAGGTACAGATGAAGCTTTCTTT.

As concerns this clone: Other nucleotide sequences in the sample specify the same CDR3. The chain couples TRBV5-1 to TRBJ2-2; 12 bases match TRBD2. The CDR3 covers 17 residues. V lost 3 bases to trimming and J lost 5 bases; unmatched junction nucleotides: 8. Germline V CDR1 and CDR2: SGHRS, YFSETQ. For the CDR3, the DNA is TGCGCCAGCAGCTCTCAGACTAGCGGGAGTCTAACCGGGGAGCTGTTTTTT. Translating gives CASSSQTSGSLTGELFF.

The gene calls are TRBV4-1 and TRBJ2-7, with 10 bases fitting TRBD1. V was pared by 1 base and J by 5 bases, with 8 bases of the junction left unmatched. Germline loops: CDR1 MGHRA, CDR2 YSYEKL. The CDR3 length is 16 residues. CDR3 in DNA: TGCGCCAGCAGCCAAGTAGGGGGGACAGGGGTCCACGAGCAGTACTTC. This codes for CASSQVGGTGVHEQYF.

V and J are TRBV6-5 and TRBJ2-7; 11 bases line up with TRBD2. V gave up 4 bases and J gave up 2 bases; unmatched junction bases: 4. Per germline, CDR1 MNHEY and CDR2 SVGAGI. There are 15 residues in the CDR3. The CDR3: CASSSTTSGTYEQYF. The CDR3 DNA reads as TGTGCCAGCAGTTCCACGACTAGCGGGACCTACGAGCAGTACTTC.

The genes are TRBV5-8 and TRBJ2-7; TRBD1 might be the D (5 bases). Germline CDR1 and CDR2: SGHTS and YDEGEE. This CDR3 contains 17 residues. Trimming cost V 4 bases and J 4 bases, with 24 bases left between them. CDR3: CASSLTQTATVGYEQYF. The CDR3 coding sequence is TGTGCCAGCAGCCTAACCCAGACAGCGACGGTTGGGTACGAGCAGTACTTC.

This rearrangement joins TRBV19 to TRBJ1-3; 7 bases map to TRBD1. The CDR3 is 16 residues long. V lost 3 bases and J lost 7; bases outside the gene matches: 12. CDR1 is LNHDA and CDR2 is SQIVND in the germline V gene (reference sequence). CDR3 in amino acids: CASSILVSRRGNTIYF. CDR3 DNA: TGTGCCAGTAGTATCTTAGTCTCCCGCAGGGGGAACACCATATATTTT. Full variable domain (remainder filled in from reference TRBV19 and TRBJ1-3): DGGITQSPKYLFRKEGQNVTLSCEQNLNHDAMYWYRQDPGQGLRLIYYSQIVNDFQKGDIAEGYSVSREKKESFPLTVTSAQKNPTAFYLCASSILVSRRGNTIYFGEGSWLTVV.

The chain combines TRBV19 with TRBJ1-6, with D possibly matching TRBD1 (6 bases). The CDR3 runs 15 residues. V lost 3 bases and J lost 6, with 12 bases in between. The germline gives CDR1 LNHDA, CDR2 SQIVND (reference sequence). CDR3 protein: CASSIPGTPNSPLHF. CDR3 nucleotides: TGTGCCAGTAGTATTCCCGGGACACCTAATTCACCCCTCCACTTT. The variable domain in full, with the rest retrieved from reference TRBV19 and TRBJ1-6, is DGGITQSPKYLFRKEGQNVTLSCEQNLNHDAMYWYRQDPGQGLRLIYYSQIVNDFQKGDIAEGYSVSREKKESFPLTVTSAQKNPTAFYLCASSIPGTPNSPLHFGNGTRLTVT.